The table lists the clone carrying this T cell receptor beta chain with many counts. The method for making cDNA was 5'RACE, and it used 10-nucleotide random UMIs. TCRdb re-called the 5' RACE reads with MiXCR, one entry per CDR3 protein. Of about 55,000 distinct CDR3 sequences listed, roughly 4.4% are singletons. The CDR3 is 16 amino acids. Germline trimming cut 4 bases from V and 4 bases from J; bases unmatched to any gene: 10. The germline V gene has CDR1 SGHRS and CDR2 YFSETQ. The data were obtained in a study of neurological immune-mediated disorders. This clonotype was obtained from a man aged 45-65 years with multiple sclerosis. Sequencing was done on a sample of PBMCs. The V call is TRBV5-1, the J call TRBJ2-5; 10 nucleotides line up with TRBD2. The CDR3 coding sequence is TGCGCCAGCAGCCCGGGACTAGCGAGCACGGGAGAGACCCAGTACTTC. This gives the protein CASSPGLASTGETQYF. Looking up the rest from reference TRBV5-1 and TRBJ2-5 gives the full variable domain: KAGVTQTPRYLIKTRGQQVTLSCSPISGHRSVSWYQQTPGQGLQFLFEYFSETQRNKGNFPGRFSGRQFSNSRSEMNVSTLELGDSALYLCASSPGLASTGETQYFGPGTRLLVL.